The 2 T cell receptor beta chains presented below share a single source sample, sequenced in a study of PD-L1 blockade in urothelial cancer. Noted time point: peripheral blood 6 weeks after treatment start. The assay was immunoSEQ multiplex PCR, and TCRdb's table has in-frame clones only and misses some. The profile shows about 66,000 clones, 88% of them singletons. This specimen was PBMCs, taken around atezolizumab (anti-PD-L1) treatment. Receptor source: a man between 60 and 75 years old with urothelial cancer.

V gene TRBV11-2 combines with J gene TRBJ2-1; D may be TRBD1 (6 bases). V was trimmed by 3 bases and J by 3 bases, leaving 12 bases between them. CDR1 is SGHAT, CDR2 FQNNGV, per germline. There are 15 residues in the CDR3. CDR3 nucleotide sequence: TGTGCCAGCAGCTTTCTAAACAGGGTCTACAATGAGCAGTTCTTC. Translated, it gives CASSFLNRVYNEQFF. The entire variable domain, with the rest obtained from reference TRBV11-2 and TRBJ2-1, is as follows: EAGVAQSPRYKIIEKRQSVAFWCNPISGHATLYWYQQILGQGPKLLIQFQNNGVVDDSQLPKDRFSAERLKGVDSTLKIQPAKLEDSAVYLCASSFLNRVYNEQFFGPGTRLTVL.

The rearrangement links TRBV28 to TRBJ1-3; D is unclear. Deletions cut 3 bases from V and 0 bases from J, with 6 bases between. CDR1 MDHEN and CDR2 SYDVKM come from the germline V gene. The CDR3 consists of 14 residues. The chain's CDR3 is CASSFSSSGNTIYF. In DNA, the CDR3 is TGTGCCAGCAGTTTTTCCAGCTCTGGAAACACCATATATTTT. Filled out from reference TRBV28 and TRBJ1-3, the complete variable domain reads DVKVTQSSRYLVKRTGEKVFLECVQDMDHENMFWYRQDPGLGLRLIYFSYDVKMKEKGDIPEGYSVSREKKERFSLILESASTNQTSMYLCASSFSSSGNTIYFGEGSWLTVV.